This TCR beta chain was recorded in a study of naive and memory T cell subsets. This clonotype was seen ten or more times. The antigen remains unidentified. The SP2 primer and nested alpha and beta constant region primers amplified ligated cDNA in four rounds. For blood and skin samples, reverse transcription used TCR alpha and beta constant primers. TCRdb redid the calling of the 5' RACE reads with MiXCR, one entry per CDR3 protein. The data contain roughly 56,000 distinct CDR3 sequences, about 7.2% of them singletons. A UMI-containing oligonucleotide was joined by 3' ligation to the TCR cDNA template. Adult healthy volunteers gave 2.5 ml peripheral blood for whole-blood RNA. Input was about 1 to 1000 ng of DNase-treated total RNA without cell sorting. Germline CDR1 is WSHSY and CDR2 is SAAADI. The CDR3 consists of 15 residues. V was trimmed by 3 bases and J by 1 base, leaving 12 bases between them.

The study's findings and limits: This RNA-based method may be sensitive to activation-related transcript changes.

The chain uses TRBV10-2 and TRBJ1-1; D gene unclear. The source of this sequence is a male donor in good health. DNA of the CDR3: TGCGCCAGCAGTGATATCGCCCGAGAGAACACTGAAGCTTTCTTT. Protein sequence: CASSDIARENTEAFF.